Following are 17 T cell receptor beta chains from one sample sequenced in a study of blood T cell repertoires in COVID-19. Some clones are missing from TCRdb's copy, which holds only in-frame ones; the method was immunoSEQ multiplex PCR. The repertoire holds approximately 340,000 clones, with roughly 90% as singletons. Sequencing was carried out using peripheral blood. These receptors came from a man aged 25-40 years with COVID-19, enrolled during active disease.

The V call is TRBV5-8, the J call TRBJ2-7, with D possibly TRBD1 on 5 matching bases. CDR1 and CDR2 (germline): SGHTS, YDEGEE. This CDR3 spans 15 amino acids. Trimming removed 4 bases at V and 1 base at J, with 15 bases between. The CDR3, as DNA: TGTGCCAGCAGCCATCGACAGCCCTCGTCCTACGAGCAGTACTTC. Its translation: CASSHRQPSSYEQYF.

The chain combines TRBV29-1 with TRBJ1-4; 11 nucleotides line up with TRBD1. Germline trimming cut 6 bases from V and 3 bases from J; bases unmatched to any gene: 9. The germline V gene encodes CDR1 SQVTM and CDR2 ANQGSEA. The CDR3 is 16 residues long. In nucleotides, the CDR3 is TGCAGCGTACGGGGGACAGGGGGAAAGGCTAATGAAAAACTGTTTTTT. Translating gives CSVRGTGGKANEKLFF.

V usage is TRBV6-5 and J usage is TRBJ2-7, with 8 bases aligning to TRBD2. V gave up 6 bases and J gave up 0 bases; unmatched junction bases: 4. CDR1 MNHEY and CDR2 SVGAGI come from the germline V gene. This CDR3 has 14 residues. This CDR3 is CASRNGGASYEQYF. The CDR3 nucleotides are TGTGCCAGCAGAAACGGGGGGGCCTCCTACGAGCAGTACTTC.

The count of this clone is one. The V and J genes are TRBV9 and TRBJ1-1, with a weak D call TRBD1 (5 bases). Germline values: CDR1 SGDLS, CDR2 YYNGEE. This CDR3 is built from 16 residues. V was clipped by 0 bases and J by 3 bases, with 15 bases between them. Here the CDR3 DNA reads TGTGCCAGCAGCGTAGGTAATGGCAGGGAGGACACTGAAGCTTTCTTT. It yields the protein CASSVGNGREDTEAFF.

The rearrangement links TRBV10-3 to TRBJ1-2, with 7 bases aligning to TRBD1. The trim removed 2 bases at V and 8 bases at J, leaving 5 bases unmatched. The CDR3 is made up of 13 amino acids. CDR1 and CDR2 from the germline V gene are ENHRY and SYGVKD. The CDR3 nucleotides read TGTGCCATCAGTGAGCGGACAGGTAGCGGCTACACCTTC. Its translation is CAISERTGSGYTF.

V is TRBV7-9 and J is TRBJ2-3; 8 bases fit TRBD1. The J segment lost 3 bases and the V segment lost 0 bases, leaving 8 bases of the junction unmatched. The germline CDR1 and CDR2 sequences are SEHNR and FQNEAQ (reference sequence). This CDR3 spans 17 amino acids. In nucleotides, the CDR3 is TGTGCCAGCAGCTTAGCAGGACAGGGAAGAGGAACAGATACGCAGTATTTT. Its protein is CASSLAGQGRGTDTQYF.

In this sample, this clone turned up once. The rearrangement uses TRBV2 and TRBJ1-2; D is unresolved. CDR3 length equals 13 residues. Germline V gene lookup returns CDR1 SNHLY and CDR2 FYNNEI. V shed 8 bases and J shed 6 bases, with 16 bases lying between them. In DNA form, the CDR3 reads TGTGCCAGCCGAGCCACAGTACTAGATGGCTACACCTTC. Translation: CASRATVLDGYTF.

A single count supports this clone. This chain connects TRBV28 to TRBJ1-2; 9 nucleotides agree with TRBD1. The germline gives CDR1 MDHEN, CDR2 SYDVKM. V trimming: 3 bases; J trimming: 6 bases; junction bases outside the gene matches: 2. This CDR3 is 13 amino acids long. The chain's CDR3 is CASSLNRGHGYTF. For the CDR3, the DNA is TGTGCCAGCAGTTTGAACAGGGGGCATGGCTACACCTTC.

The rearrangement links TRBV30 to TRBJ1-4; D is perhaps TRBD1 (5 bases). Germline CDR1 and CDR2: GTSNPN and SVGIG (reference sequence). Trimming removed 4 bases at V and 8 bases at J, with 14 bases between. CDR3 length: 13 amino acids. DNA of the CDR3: TGTGCCTGGACCGCCTGGGGGAGGGAAAAACTGTTTTTT. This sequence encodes CAWTAWGREKLFF.

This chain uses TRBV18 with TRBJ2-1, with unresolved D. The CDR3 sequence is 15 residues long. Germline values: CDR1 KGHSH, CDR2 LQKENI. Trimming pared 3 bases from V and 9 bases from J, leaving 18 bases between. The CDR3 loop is CASSPLEAGYGEQFF. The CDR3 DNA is TGTGCCAGCTCACCCCTAGAGGCCGGTTACGGTGAGCAGTTCTTC.

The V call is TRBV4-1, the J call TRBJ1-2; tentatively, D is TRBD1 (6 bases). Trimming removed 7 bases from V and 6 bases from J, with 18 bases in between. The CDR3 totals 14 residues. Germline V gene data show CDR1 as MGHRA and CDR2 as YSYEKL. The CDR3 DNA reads TGCGCCAGCAACAGACAGGCGGTCGGGGATGGCTACACCTTC. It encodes CASNRQAVGDGYTF.

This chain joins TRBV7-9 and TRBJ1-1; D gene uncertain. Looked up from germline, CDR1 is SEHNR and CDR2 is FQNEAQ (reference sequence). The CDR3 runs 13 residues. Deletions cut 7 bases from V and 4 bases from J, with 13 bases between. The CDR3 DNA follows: TGTGCCAGCATTATGCCTACGGGCACTGAAGCTTTCTTT. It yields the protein CASIMPTGTEAFF.

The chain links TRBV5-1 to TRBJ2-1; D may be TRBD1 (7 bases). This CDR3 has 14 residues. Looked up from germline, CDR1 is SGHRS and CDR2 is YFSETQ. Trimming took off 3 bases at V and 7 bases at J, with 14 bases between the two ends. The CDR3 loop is CASSSEQGRNEQFF. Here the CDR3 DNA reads TGCGCCAGCAGCTCTGAACAGGGGAGGAATGAGCAGTTCTTC.

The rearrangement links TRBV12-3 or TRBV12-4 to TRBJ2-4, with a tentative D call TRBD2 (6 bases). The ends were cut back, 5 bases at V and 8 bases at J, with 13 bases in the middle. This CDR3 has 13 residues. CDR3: CASSLRTGDIQYF. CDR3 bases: TGTGCCAGCAGTCTTAGGACGGGGGACATTCAGTACTTC.

This CDR3 reads CASSEVHRGEEQYF. The CDR3 DNA reads TGTGCCAGCAGTGAAGTCCACAGGGGAGAGGAGCAGTACTTC. This chain joins TRBV6-1 and TRBJ2-7; 7 nucleotides align to TRBD1. This CDR3 comprises 14 residues. Looked up from germline, CDR1 is MNHNS and CDR2 is SASEGT. V lost 1 base to trimming and J lost 7 bases; unmatched junction nucleotides: 7.

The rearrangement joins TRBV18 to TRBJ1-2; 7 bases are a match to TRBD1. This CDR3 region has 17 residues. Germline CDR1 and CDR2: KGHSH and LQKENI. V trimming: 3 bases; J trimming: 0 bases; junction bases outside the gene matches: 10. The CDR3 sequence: CASSPRQGGIANYGYTF. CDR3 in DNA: TGTGCCAGCTCACCGCGCCAAGGGGGCATCGCTAACTATGGCTACACCTTC. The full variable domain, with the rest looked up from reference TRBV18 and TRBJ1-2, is NAGVMQNPRHLVRRRGQEARLRCSPMKGHSHVYWYRQLPEEGLKFMVYLQKENIIDESGMPKERFSAEFPKEGPSILRIQQVVRGDSAAYFCASSPRQGGIANYGYTFGSGTRLTVV.

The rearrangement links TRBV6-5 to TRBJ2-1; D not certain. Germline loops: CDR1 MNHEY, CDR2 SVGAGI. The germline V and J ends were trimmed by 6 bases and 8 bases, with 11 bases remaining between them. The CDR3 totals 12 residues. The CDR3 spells CASSLTRDEQFF. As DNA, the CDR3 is TGTGCCAGCAGCCTTACTCGGGATGAGCAGTTCTTC.